This T cell receptor beta chain is from a study of sequential checkpoint blockade in melanoma. Study background: Randomization was 1:1 between first-line nivolumab→ipilimumab and ipilimumab→nivolumab. Each arm's sequence ended with maintenance nivolumab.

Treatment noted: randomized to nivolumab then ipilimumab (arm A) or the reverse (arm B). No patient had prior DNA-damaging chemotherapy. PBMC sorting kept live CD3+CD8+ cells without CD19 or CD56. TCRdb keeps only in-frame clones here, not all; method: immunoSEQ multiplex PCR. In the table there are about 27,000 clones, approximately 80% of which are singletons. The ends were cut back, 3 bases at V and 0 bases at J, with 17 bases in the middle. The CDR3 is 16 amino acids. Per germline, CDR1 GTSNPN and CDR2 SVGIG (reference sequence). Sequencing used CD8+ T cells sorted from blood (inferred from file names), obtained from a patient given nivolumab and ipilimumab in sequence. The sequence was collected from a human donor with melanoma. The gene calls are TRBV30 and TRBJ1-1; D might be TRBD1 (6 bases). The DNA of the CDR3 is TGTGCCTGGAGCCGGACAGTCCGAAGAATGAACACTGAAGCTTTCTTT. This sequence encodes CAWSRTVRRMNTEAFF.